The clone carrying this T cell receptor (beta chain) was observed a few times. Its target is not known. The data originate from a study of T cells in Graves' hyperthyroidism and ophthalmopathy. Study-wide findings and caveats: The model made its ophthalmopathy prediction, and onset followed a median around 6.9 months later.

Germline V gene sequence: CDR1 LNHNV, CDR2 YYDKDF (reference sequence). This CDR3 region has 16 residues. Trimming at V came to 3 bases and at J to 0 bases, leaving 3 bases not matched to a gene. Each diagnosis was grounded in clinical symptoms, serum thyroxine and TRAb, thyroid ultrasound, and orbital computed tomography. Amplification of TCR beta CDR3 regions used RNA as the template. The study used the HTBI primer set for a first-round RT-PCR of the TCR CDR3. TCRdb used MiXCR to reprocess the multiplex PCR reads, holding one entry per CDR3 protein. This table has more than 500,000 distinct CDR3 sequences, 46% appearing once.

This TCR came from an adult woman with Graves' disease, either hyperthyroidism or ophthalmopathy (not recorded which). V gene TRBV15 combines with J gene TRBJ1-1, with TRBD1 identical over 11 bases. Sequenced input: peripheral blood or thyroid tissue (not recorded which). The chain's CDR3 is CATSRDRGLVNTEAFF. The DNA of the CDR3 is TGTGCCACCAGCAGGGACAGGGGGCTGGTGAACACTGAAGCTTTCTTT.